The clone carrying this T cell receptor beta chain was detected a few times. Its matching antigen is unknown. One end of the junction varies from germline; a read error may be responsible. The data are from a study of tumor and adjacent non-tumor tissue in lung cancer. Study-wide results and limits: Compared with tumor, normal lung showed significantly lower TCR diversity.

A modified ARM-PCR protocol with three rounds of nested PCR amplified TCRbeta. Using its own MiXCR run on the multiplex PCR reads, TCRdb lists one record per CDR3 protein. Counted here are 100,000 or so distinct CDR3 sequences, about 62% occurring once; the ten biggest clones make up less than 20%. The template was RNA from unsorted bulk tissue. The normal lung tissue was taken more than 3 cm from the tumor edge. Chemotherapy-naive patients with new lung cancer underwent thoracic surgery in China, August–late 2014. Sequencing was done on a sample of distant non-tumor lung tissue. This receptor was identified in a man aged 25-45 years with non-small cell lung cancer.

The CDR3 DNA reads TGTGCCAGCAGTTTAGTGGAGTCCCAAGAGACTCAGTACTTC. Translation gives CASSLVESQETQYF. This chain links TRBV12-3 or TRBV12-4 with TRBJ2-5; D is uncertain. The CDR3 runs 14 residues.